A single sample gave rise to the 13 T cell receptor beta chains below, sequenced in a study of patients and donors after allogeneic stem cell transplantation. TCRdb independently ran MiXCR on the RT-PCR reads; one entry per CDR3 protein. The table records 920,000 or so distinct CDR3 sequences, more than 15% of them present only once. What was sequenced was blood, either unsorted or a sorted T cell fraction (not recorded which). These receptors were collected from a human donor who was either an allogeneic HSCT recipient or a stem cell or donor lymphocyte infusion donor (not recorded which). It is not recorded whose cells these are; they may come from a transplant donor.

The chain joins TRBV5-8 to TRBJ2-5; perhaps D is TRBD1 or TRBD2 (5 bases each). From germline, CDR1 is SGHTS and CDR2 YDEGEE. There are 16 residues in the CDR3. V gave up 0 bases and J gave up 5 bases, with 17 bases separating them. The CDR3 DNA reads TGTGCCAGCAGCTTGGATGATGTGGGGGTAGGCGAGACCCAGTACTTC. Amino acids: CASSLDDVGVGETQYF.

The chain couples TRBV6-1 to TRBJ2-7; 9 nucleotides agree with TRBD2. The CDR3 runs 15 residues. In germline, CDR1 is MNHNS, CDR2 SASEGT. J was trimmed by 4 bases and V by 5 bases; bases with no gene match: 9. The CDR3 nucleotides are TGTGCCAGCAGTCAACCGGGACTAGCAAGTTACGAGCAGTACTTC. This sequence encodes CASSQPGLASYEQYF.

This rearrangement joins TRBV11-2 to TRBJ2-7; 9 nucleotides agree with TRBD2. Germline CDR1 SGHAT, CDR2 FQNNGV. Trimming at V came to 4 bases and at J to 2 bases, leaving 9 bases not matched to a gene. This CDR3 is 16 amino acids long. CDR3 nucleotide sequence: TGTGCCAGCAGCTCCCCGCTAGCGGGGTCCCCCTACGAGCAGTACTTC. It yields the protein CASSSPLAGSPYEQYF.

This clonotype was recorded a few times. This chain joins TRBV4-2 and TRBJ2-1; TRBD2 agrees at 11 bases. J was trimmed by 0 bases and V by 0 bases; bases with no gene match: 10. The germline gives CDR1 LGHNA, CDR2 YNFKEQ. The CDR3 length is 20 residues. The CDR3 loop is CASSQDLRLAGYSSYNEQFF. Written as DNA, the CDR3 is TGTGCCAGCAGCCAAGATTTGAGACTAGCGGGGTATAGCTCCTACAATGAGCAGTTCTTC.

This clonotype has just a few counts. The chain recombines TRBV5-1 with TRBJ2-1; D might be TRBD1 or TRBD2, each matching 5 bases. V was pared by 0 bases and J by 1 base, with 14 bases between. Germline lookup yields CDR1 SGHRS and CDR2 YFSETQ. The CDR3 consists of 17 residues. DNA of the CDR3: TGCGCCAGCAGCTTGGCCGTCGGGGCAGTTTCCTACAATGAGCAGTTCTTC. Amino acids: CASSLAVGAVSYNEQFF.

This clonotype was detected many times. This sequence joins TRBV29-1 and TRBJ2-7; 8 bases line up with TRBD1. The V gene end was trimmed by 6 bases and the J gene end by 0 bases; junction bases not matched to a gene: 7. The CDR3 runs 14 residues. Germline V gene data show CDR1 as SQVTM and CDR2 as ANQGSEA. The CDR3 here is CSVLRTGSSYEQYF. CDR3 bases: TGCAGCGTCCTCCGGACAGGGAGCTCCTACGAGCAGTACTTC.

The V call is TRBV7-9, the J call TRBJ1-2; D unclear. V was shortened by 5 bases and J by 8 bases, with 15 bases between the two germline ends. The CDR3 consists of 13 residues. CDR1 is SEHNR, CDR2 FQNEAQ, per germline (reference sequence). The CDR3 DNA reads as TGTGCCAGCAGCCCCCTCGGGCGAAGGGGCTACACCTTC. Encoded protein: CASSPLGRRGYTF.

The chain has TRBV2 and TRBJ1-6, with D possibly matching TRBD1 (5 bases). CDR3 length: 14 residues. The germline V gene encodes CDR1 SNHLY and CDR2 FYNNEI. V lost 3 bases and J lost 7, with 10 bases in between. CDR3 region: CASSDRAMNSPLHF. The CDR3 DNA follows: TGTGCCAGCAGTGACAGGGCTATGAATTCACCCCTCCACTTT.

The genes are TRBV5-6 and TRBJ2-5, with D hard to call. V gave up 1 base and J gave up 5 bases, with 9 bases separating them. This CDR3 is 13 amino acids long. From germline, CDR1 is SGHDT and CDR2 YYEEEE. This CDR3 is CASSLWALETQYF. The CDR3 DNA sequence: TGTGCCAGCAGCTTGTGGGCTTTGGAGACCCAGTACTTC.

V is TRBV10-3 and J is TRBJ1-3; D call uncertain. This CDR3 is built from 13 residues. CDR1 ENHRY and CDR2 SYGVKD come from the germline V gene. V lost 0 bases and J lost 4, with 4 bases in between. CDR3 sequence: CAISESAGNTIYF. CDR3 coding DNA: TGTGCCATCAGTGAGTCTGCGGGAAACACCATATATTTT.

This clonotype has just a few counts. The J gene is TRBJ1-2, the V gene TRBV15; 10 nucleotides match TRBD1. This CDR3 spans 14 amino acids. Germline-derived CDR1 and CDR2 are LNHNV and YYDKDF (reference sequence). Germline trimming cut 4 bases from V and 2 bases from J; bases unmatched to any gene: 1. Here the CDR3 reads CATSMGQGNYGYTF. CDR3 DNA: TGTGCCACCAGCATGGGACAGGGGAACTATGGCTACACCTTC.

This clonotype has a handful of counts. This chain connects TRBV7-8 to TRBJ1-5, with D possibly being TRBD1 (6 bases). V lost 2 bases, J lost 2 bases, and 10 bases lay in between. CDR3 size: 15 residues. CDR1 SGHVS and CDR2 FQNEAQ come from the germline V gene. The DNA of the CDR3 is TGTGCCAGCAGCTTATGGCAGGGGCGCAATCAGCCCCAGCATTTT. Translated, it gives CASSLWQGRNQPQHF.

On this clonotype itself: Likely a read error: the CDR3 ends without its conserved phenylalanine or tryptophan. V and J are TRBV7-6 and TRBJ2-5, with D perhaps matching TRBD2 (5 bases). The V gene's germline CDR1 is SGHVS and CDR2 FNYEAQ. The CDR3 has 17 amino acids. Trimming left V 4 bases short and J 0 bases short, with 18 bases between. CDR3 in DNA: TGTGCCAGCAGCTCTCCGCAGATCGGCGGGTACCAAGAGACCCAGTACTAC. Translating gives CASSSPQIGGYQETQYY.